This T cell receptor (beta chain) was identified during a study of graft-versus-host responses after intestinal transplantation. The wider study: Recipients got multivisceral, liver-intestinal, or isolated intestinal transplants. Anti-thymocyte globulin induction, then tacrolimus and steroids for about three years, went to all recipients. Study-level findings and limits: An association linked early post-transplant HvG declines with peak circulating GvH clone levels.

The CDR3 spans 14 residues. Germline lookup yields CDR1 LGHNA and CDR2 YNFKEQ. The ends were cut back, 3 bases at V and 3 bases at J, with 12 bases in the middle. Data came from immunoSEQ multiplex PCR; TCRdb stores just in-frame clones and leaves some out. Of about 21,000 clones in the sample, around two fifths were seen once. The culture paired around 200,000 irradiated violet-dye-labeled stimulators with around 200,000 CFSE-labeled responders. The chain recombines TRBV4-2 with TRBJ2-7; D gene uncertain. The TCR sequence derives from a human patient who received an intestinal transplant. The sample in question was alloreactive CD8+ T cells from a mixed lymphocyte reaction culture, obtained before intestinal transplant. Sample subset: CFSE-low proliferating T cells sorted from approximately 6-day pre-transplant mixed lymphocyte reaction (GvH or HvG direction). In DNA form, the CDR3 reads TGTGCCAGCAGCCAGGCCCGCGCCAACTACGAGCAGTACTTC. This encodes CASSQARANYEQYF.